This TCR beta chain is drawn from a study of shared T cell receptors in the human thymus. TCRdb's table, derived via immunoSEQ multiplex PCR, lists solely in-frame clones and lacks some. The sample holds 650,000 to 950,000 clones; 80% to 90% are singletons and the top ten take more than 0.008%. Trimming stripped 1 base from V and 2 bases from J, with 10 bases between. Per germline, CDR1 SGHKS and CDR2 YYEKEE (reference sequence). The CDR3 covers 15 residues. This sample also appeared in a second study, on human thymus T cells. This second report adds: The sample donors, healthy Finnish infants, were having corrective surgery for congenital heart defects. Thymus pieces cut out during corrective heart surgery were the tissue that was used. Apparent bias marked the V and J gene usage of thymic and blood repertoires. In unrelated individuals, thymic repertoires overlapped highly, according to related research.

Sequencing was carried out using thymocytes. V usage is TRBV5-5 and J usage is TRBJ2-1, with no clear D. This TCR came from a girl under three years old with a congenital heart defect. The CDR3 region is CASSLLASAYNEQFF. The DNA of the CDR3 is TGTGCCAGCAGCTTGTTGGCTTCCGCCTACAATGAGCAGTTCTTC.